This entry concerns a single T cell receptor beta chain. This entry comes from a study of shared clonotypes between healthy human individuals. Several immunoSEQ plates held equal portions of the genomic DNA taken from each subset. The assay was immunoSEQ multiplex PCR, and TCRdb's table has in-frame clones only and misses some. Of 950,000 to 1,100,000 clones listed, around 74% are singletons. CD4+ cells underwent separation, giving CD45RA+ naive and CD45RA-negative memory subsets. The receptor was isolated from a man aged 18 to 30 in good health. Specimen: memory CD4+ T cells sorted from blood. As for subset: CD45RA-negative fraction.

CDR3 loop: CASRGTSGSFIGELFF. The CDR3 region has the DNA TGTGCCAGCAGGGGGACTAGCGGGAGTTTTATCGGGGAGCTGTTTTTT. This sequence joins TRBV2 and TRBJ2-2; 14 bases match TRBD2. The CDR3 length is 16 residues. Germline V lookup: CDR1 SNHLY, CDR2 FYNNEI. Trimming took 6 bases from V and 7 from J; bases not matched to a gene: 7.